This T cell receptor (beta chain) came from a study of immune evolution from preneoplasia to lung adenocarcinoma. Study-wide points: Later-stage lesions appeared to have more T cells, more diversity, less clonality. Top clone frequencies peaked in normal lung, apparently declining through invasive adenocarcinoma.

Points on this clone: Its antigen remains unknown.

The method was immunoSEQ multiplex PCR; TCRdb's version includes in-frame clones alone and lacks a portion of them. Counted here are thousands of clones, 40% to 50% occurring once; the ten biggest clones make up more than 7%. V gave up 2 bases and J gave up 1 base, with 8 bases separating them. Germline CDR1 is SGHAT and CDR2 is FQNNGV. This CDR3 contains 14 residues. Between the mid-2010s and the late 2010s, patients underwent resection in Japan or China. H&E slides confirmed each diagnosis, reviewed by two pathologists independently. V usage is TRBV11-2 and J usage is TRBJ2-5, with D possibly being TRBD1 or TRBD2 (6 bases each). Sequences were obtained from FFPE normal lung tissue adjacent to the tumor. The sequence came from a person aged 45 to 59 with lung adenocarcinoma. The chain's CDR3 is CASSLRGVQETQYF. CDR3 nucleotide sequence: TGTGCCAGCAGCTTAAGGGGGGTCCAAGAGACCCAGTACTTC.